Below, one TCR beta chain is given with its context. Its antigen remains unidentified. The authors deemed Graves' hyperthyroidism stable absent ophthalmopathy progression within 18 months. Germline CDR1 and CDR2: MNHNY and SVGAGI (reference sequence). The CDR3 consists of 15 residues. The J segment lost 3 bases and the V segment lost 5 bases, leaving 8 bases of the junction unmatched. The record originates from a study of T cells in Graves' hyperthyroidism and ophthalmopathy. Study observations and caveats: Blood also carried most thyroid clonotypes expanded above 0.001. Patients with ophthalmopathy were separated from those with stable hyperthyroidism by a 13 V-J model.

RNA transcripts provided the source from which TCR beta CDR3 regions were amplified. When the TCR CDR3 underwent first-round RT-PCR, the HTBI primer set was used. Via MiXCR, TCRdb re-called the multiplex PCR reads, giving one row per CDR3 protein. This sample has around 760,000 distinct CDR3 sequences, with just over 35% found just once. V usage is TRBV6-6 and J usage is TRBJ2-7; 9 nucleotides match TRBD2. The receptor comes from a woman in her thirties or forties with Graves' hyperthyroidism. The sample comprised blood. The chain's CDR3 is CASSPHLAGVYEQYF. The CDR3 bases are TGTGCCAGCAGTCCCCATTTAGCGGGAGTCTACGAGCAGTACTTC.